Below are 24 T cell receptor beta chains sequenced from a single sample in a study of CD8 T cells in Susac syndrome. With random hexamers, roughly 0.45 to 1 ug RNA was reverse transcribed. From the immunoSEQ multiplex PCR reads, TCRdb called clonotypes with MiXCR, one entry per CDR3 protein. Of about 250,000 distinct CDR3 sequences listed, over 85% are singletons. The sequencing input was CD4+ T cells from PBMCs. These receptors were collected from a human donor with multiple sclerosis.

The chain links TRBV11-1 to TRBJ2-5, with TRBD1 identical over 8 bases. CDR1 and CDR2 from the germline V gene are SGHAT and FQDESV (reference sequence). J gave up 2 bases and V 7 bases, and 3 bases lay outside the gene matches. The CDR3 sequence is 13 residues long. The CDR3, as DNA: TGTGCCAGCAAAAGACAGGGGCAAGAGACCCAGTACTTC. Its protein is CASKRQGQETQYF.

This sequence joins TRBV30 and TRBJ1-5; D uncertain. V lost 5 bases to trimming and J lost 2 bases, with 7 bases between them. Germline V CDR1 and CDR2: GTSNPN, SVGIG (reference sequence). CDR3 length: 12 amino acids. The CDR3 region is CAWAPGNQPQHF. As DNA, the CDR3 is TGTGCCTGGGCCCCGGGCAATCAGCCCCAGCATTTT. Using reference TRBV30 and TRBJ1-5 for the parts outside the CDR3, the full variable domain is SQTIHQWPATLVQPVGSPLSLECTVEGTSNPNLYWYRQAAGRGLQLLFYSVGIGQISSEVPQNLSASRPQDRQFILSSKKLLLSDSGFYLCAWAPGNQPQHFGDGTRLSIL.

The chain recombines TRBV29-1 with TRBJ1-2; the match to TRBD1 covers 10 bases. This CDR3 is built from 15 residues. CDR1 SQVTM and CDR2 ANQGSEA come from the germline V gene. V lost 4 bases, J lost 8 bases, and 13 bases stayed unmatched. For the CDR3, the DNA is TGCAGCGTTGTGACAGGGGGCAGTTCATTGGAGGGCTACACCTTC. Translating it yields CSVVTGGSSLEGYTF.

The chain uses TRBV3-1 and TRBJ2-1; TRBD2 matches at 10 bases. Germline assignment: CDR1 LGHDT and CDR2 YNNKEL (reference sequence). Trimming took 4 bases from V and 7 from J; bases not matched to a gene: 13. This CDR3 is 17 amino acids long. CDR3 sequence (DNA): TGTGCCAGCAGCCCCTCTAGCGGGAGCCCCATCGGGAATGAGCAGTTCTTC. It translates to CASSPSSGSPIGNEQFF.

The CDR3 sequence: CSPWGSHYEQYV. Written as DNA, the CDR3 is TGCAGCCCCTGGGGCAGCCACTACGAGCAGTACGTC. The rearrangement joins TRBV29-1 to TRBJ2-7, with D possibly TRBD1 on 5 matching bases. This CDR3 spans 12 amino acids. V dropped 8 bases and J dropped 3 bases, with 14 bases sitting between them. CDR1 is SQVTM, CDR2 ANQGSEA, per germline.

CDR3: CSVGQPQHF. In DNA, the CDR3 is TGCAGTGTGGGTCAGCCCCAGCATTTT. J is TRBJ1-5 and V is TRBV20-1; D is unclear. V was trimmed by 7 bases and J by 6 bases, leaving 4 bases between them. CDR1 is DFQATT and CDR2 is SNEGSKA in the germline V gene (reference sequence). CDR3 size: 9 residues.

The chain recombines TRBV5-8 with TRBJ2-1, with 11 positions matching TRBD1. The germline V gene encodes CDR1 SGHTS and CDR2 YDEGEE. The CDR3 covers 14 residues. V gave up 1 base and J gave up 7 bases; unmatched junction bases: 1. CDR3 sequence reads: CASSLWDRGNEQFF. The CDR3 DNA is TGTGCCAGCAGCTTGTGGGACAGGGGGAATGAGCAGTTCTTC.

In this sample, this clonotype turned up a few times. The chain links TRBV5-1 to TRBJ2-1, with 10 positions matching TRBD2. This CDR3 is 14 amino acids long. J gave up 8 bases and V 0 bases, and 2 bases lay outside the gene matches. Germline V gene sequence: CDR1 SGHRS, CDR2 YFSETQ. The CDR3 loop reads CASSLGLAGYEQFF. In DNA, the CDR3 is TGCGCCAGCAGCTTGGGACTAGCGGGCTATGAGCAGTTCTTC.

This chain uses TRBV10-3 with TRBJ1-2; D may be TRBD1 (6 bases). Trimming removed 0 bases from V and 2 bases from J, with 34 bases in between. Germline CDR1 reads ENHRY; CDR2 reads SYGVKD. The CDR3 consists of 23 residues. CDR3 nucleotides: TGTGCCATCAGTGAGTCCTTGTCGGGTGGGTCGCTTGCGGGGGCACGGACCAACTATGGCTACACCTTC. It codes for CAISESLSGGSLAGARTNYGYTF.

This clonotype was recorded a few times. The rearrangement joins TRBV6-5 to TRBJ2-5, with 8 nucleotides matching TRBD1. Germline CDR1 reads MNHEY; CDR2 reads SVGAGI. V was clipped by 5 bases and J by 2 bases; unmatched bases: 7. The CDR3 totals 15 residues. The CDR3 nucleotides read TGTGCCAGCAGTGTAGGACAGGGACGGCAAGAGACCCAGTACTTC. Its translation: CASSVGQGRQETQYF.

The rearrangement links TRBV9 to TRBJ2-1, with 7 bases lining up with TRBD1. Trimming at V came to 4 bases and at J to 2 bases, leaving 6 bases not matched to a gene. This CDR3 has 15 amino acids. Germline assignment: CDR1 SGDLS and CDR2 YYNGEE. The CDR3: CASSSEQGTYNEQFF. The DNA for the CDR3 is TGTGCCAGCAGCTCTGAACAGGGGACCTACAATGAGCAGTTCTTC.

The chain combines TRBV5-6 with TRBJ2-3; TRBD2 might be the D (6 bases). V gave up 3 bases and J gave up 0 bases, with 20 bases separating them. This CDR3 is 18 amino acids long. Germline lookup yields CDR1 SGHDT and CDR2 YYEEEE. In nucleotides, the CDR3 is TGTGCCAGCAGCTCCTGCCTTAGCAGGAGGGATAGCACAGATACGCAGTATTTT. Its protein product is CASSSCLSRRDSTDTQYF.

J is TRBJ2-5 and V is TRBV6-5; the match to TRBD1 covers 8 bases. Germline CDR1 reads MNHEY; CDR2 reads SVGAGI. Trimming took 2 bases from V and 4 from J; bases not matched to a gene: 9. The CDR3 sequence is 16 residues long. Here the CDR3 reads CASSYLPRTGLETQYF. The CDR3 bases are TGTGCCAGCAGTTACCTCCCCCGGACAGGGCTAGAGACCCAGTACTTC.

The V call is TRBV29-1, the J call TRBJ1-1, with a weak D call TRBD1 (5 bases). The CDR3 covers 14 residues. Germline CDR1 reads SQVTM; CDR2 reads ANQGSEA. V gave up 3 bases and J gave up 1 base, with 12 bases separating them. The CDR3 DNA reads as TGCAGCGTTGATCTGTTGGGGGAGAACACTGAAGCTTTCTTT. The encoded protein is CSVDLLGENTEAFF.

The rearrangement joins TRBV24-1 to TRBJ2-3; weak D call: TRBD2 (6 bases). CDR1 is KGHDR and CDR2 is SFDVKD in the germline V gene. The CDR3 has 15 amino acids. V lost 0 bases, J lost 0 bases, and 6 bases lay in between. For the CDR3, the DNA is TGTGCCACCAGTGATTTGGGGACTAGCACAGATACGCAGTATTTT. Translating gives CATSDLGTSTDTQYF.

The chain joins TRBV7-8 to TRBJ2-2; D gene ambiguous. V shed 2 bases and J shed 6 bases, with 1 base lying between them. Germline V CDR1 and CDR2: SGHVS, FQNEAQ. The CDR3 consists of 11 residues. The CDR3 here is CASSLPGELFF. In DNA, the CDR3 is TGTGCCAGCAGCTTACCCGGGGAGCTGTTTTTT. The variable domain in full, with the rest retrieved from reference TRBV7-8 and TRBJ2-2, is GAGVSQSPRYKVAKRGQDVALRCDPISGHVSLFWYQQALGQGPEFLTYFQNEAQLDKSGLPSDRFFAERPEGSVSTLKIQRTQQEDSAVYLCASSLPGELFFGEGSRLTVL.

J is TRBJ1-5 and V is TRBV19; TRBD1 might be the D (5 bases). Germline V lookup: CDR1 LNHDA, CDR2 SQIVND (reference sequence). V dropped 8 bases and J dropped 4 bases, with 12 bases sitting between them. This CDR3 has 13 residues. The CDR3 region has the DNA TGTGCCAGTGGCCAGGGCGCTAATCAGCCCCAGCATTTT. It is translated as CASGQGANQPQHF.

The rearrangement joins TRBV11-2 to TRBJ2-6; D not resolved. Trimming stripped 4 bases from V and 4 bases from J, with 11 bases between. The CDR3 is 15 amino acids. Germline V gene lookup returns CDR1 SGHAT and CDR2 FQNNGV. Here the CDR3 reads CASSSVKGGANVLTF. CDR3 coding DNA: TGTGCCAGCAGCTCCGTCAAGGGAGGGGCCAACGTCCTGACTTTC. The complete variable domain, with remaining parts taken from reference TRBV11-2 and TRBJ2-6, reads EAGVAQSPRYKIIEKRQSVAFWCNPISGHATLYWYQQILGQGPKLLIQFQNNGVVDDSQLPKDRFSAERLKGVDSTLKIQPAKLEDSAVYLCASSSVKGGANVLTFGAGSRLTVL.

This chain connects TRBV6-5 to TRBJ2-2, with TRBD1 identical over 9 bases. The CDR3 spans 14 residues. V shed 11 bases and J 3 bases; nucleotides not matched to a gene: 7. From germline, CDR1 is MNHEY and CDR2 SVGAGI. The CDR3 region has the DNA TGTGCCGCGGCGAGGACAGGGGACACCGGGGAGCTGTTTTTT. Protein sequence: CAAARTGDTGELFF.

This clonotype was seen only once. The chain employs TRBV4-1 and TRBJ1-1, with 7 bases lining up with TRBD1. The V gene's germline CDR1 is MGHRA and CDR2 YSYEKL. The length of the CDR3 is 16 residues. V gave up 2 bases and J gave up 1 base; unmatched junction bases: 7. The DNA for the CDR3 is TGCGCCAGCAGCCAATTACAGGGGAGGGGGAACACTGAAGCTTTCTTT. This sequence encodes CASSQLQGRGNTEAFF.

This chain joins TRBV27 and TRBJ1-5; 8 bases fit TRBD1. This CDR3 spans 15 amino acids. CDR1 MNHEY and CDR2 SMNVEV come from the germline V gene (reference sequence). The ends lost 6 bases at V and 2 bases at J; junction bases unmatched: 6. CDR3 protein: CASRAGTGGNQPQHF. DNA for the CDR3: TGTGCCAGCAGAGCCGGGACAGGTGGCAATCAGCCCCAGCATTTT.

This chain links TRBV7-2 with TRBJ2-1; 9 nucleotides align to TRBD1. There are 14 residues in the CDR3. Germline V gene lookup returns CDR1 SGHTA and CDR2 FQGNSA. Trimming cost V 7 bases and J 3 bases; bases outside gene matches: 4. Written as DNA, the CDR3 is TGTGCCAGCACCGCGGGACAGGGCTACAATGAGCAGTTCTTC. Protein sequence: CASTAGQGYNEQFF. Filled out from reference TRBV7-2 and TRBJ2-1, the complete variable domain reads GAGVSQSPSNKVTEKGKDVELRCDPISGHTALYWYRQSLGQGLEFLIYFQGNSAPDKSGLPSDRFSAERTGGSVSTLTIQRTQQEDSAVYLCASTAGQGYNEQFFGPGTRLTVL.

CDR3 DNA sequence: TGTGCCAGCAGCTCGCCGGGAGTGACAGATACGCAGTATTTT. It yields the protein CASSSPGVTDTQYF. The chain combines TRBV7-2 with TRBJ2-3; tentatively, D is TRBD2 (6 bases). The CDR3 has 14 residues. V lost 4 bases and J 3 bases, leaving 11 bases between the germline ends. Germline V gene sequence: CDR1 SGHTA, CDR2 FQGNSA. Full variable domain (rest looked up from reference TRBV7-2 and TRBJ2-3): GAGVSQSPSNKVTEKGKDVELRCDPISGHTALYWYRQSLGQGLEFLIYFQGNSAPDKSGLPSDRFSAERTGGSVSTLTIQRTQQEDSAVYLCASSSPGVTDTQYFGPGTRLTVL.

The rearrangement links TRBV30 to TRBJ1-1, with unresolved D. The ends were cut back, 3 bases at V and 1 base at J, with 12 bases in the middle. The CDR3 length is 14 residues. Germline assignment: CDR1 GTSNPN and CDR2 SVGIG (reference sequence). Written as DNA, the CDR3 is TGTGCCTGGAGGACACCGACGAGGAACACTGAAGCTTTCTTT. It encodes CAWRTPTRNTEAFF.